Below, one T cell receptor (beta chain) is given with its context. How the authors handled the data: Amplified reference gene primers provided the basis for estimating nucleated cell counts. The repertoire was sequenced with immunoSEQ multiplex PCR; TCRdb's copy has only in-frame clones and lacks some. V and J calls and clone size are those listed in that table; D and trimming were worked out from the DNA. The sample lists about 200,000 clones, 86% occurring once. This sample was taken from a study of blood T cell repertoires in COVID-19. As for the study in general: Sites across the United States, Italy and Spain contributed samples from acute and convalescent COVID-19.

Germline V CDR1 and CDR2: ENHRY, SYGVKD. Trimming cost V 4 bases and J 4 bases; bases outside gene matches: 5. The CDR3 length is 15 residues. The sequenced material came from peripheral blood. This receptor was taken from a woman in her 70s with acute or convalescent COVID-19. The rearrangement joins TRBV10-3 to TRBJ1-3; 9 bases align to TRBD1. The DNA for the CDR3 is TGTGCCATCAGTGCCGCCGGGACAGGGGGAAACACCATATATTTT. Protein: CAISAAGTGGNTIYF.